The 8 T cell receptor beta chains below all came from one sample that was sequenced in a study of STAT5B mutations in CD4+ large granular lymphocyte leukemia. Measured with immunoSEQ multiplex PCR; TCRdb has only the in-frame clones, and not every one. The sample lists 25,000 to 30,000 clones; approximately 75% were seen once. The sequenced sample consisted of CD4+ T cells from blood buffy coats. Receptors originate from a human donor in good health.

The CDR3 region is CASSLNGPIDEQFF. For the CDR3, the DNA is TGTGCCAGCAGCTTGAACGGTCCTATCGATGAGCAGTTCTTC. The chain recombines TRBV5-8 with TRBJ2-1; D remains unclear. This CDR3 is built from 14 residues. Germline values: CDR1 SGHTS, CDR2 YDEGEE. Trimming shortened V by 1 base and J by 8 bases, and 13 bases separated the two germline ends.

This chain's CDR3 is CASSNRDRGYTEAFF. CDR3 coding DNA: TGTGCCAGCAGCAACCGGGACAGGGGTTACACTGAAGCTTTCTTT. V usage is TRBV7-2 and J usage is TRBJ1-1; 10 bases line up with TRBD1. This CDR3 is 15 amino acids long. Trimming removed 5 bases from V and 3 bases from J; junction bases left unmatched: 6. Germline assignment: CDR1 SGHTA and CDR2 FQGNSA.

V usage is TRBV27 and J usage is TRBJ2-5; D might be TRBD2 (5 bases). This CDR3 spans 12 amino acids. V gave up 3 bases and J gave up 7 bases, with 9 bases separating them. In germline, CDR1 is MNHEY, CDR2 SMNVEV (reference sequence). The CDR3 DNA sequence: TGTGCCAGCAGTTTTGGCGAGGGGACCCAGTACTTC. Its protein product is CASSFGEGTQYF.

CDR3 coding DNA: TGTGCCAGCAGCTTAGGGGACAGTCTATCCGAACTGTTTTTT. Translating it yields CASSLGDSLSELFF. The chain is built from TRBV7-2 and TRBJ1-4, with 7 bases aligning to TRBD1. With V trimmed by 1 base and J by 12 bases, 8 bases remained unmatched. The length of the CDR3 is 14 residues. The germline gives CDR1 SGHTA, CDR2 FQGNSA.

The J gene is TRBJ1-2, the V gene TRBV7-9; D gene uncertain. The CDR3 is 14 residues long. CDR1 is SEHNR and CDR2 is FQNEAQ in the germline V gene (reference sequence). Trimming cost V 5 bases and J 6 bases, with 16 bases left between them. Here the CDR3 reads CASSINGPLDGYTF. DNA of the CDR3: TGTGCCAGCAGCATTAACGGACCTCTTGATGGCTACACCTTC.

This clone is a singleton in its sample. The V call is TRBV25-1, the J call TRBJ1-1; possibly TRBD1 for D (5 bases). The germline gives CDR1 MGHDK, CDR2 SYGVNS. The V end was cut by 1 base, the J end by 6 bases, with 21 bases between. CDR3 length equals 17 residues. The CDR3 coding sequence is TGTGCCAGCAGTGAATCATGGGGCAAAACGACTCGGCCTGAAGCTTTCTTT. It translates to CASSESWGKTTRPEAFF.

Only one count was recorded for this clone. The chain joins TRBV25-1 to TRBJ2-4; 12 bases are shared with TRBD2. CDR1 MGHDK and CDR2 SYGVNS come from the germline V gene. After removal of 6 bases from V and 1 base from J, the junction contained 7 bases not matched to a gene. This CDR3 contains 17 residues. The CDR3 region is CASRKTSGSGAKNIQYF. In nucleotides, the CDR3 is TGTGCCAGCAGAAAGACTAGCGGGAGTGGCGCCAAAAACATTCAGTACTTC.

The V and J genes are TRBV6-6 and TRBJ2-5, with 8 bases lining up with TRBD2. Germline V gives CDR1 MNHNY, CDR2 SVGAGI (reference sequence). This CDR3 comprises 15 residues. With V trimmed by 4 bases and J by 5 bases, 9 bases remained unmatched. The CDR3 here is CASSSPRGGAETQYF. CDR3 nucleotides: TGTGCCAGCAGTTCCCCCCGGGGGGGGGCGGAGACCCAGTACTTC.